This T cell receptor (beta chain) was captured in a study of vaccination and CD4 T cells after COVID-19. Looking at the study overall: The cells were exposed to overlapping spike peptides originating from SARS-CoV-2, HCoV-NL63, HCoV-OC43 and HCoV-229E for stimulation. Study results and caveats: Looking at convalescent patients, a median around 90% of reactive clones were present only post-vaccination.

A note on this clonotype: The target antigen is unknown.

The germline V gene has CDR1 MNHNS and CDR2 SASEGT. This CDR3 region has 18 residues. Trimming removed 0 bases at V and 4 bases at J, with 21 bases between. The study sequenced cultured CD4+ T cell DNA using the Oncomine TCR Beta short-read assay. Each CDR3 protein is one row after TCRdb ran MiXCR on the PCR reads. The data contain some 14,000 distinct CDR3 sequences, 65% to 80% of them seen just once; the ten biggest clones take up over 15%. The sample's treatment: approximately nine-day PBMC culture with coronavirus spike peptide pools or control peptides (ViraFEST assay). The rearrangement uses TRBV6-1 and TRBJ1-2; D perhaps matches TRBD1 (6 bases). The receptor comes from a human donor who had recovered from COVID-19. Sequenced sample: CD4+ T cells from blood, cultured in vitro. In nucleotides, the CDR3 is TGTGCCAGCAGTGAAGCTTTTGCAACGGGGGCGGGTTCCTATGGCTACACCTTC. Encoded protein: CASSEAFATGAGSYGYTF.